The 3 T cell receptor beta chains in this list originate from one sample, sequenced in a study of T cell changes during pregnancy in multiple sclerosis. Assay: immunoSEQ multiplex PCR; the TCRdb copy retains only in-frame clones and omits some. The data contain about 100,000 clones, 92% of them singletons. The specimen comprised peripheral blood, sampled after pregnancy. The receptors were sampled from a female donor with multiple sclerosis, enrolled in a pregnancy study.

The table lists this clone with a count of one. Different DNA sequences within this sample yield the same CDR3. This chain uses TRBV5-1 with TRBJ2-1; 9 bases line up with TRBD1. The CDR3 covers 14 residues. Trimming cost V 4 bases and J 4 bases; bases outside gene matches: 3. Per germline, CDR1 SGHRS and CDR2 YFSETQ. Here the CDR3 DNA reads TGCGCCAGCAGCCTGGGACAGGGTTACAATGAGCAGTTCTTC. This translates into CASSLGQGYNEQFF.

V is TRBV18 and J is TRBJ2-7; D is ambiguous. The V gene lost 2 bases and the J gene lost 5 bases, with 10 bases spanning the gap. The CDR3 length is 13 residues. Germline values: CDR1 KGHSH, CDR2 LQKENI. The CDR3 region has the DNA TGTGCCAGCTCACCAGAGAGGTGGGACGAGCAGTACTTC. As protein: CASSPERWDEQYF. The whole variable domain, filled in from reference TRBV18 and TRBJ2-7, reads NAGVMQNPRHLVRRRGQEARLRCSPMKGHSHVYWYRQLPEEGLKFMVYLQKENIIDESGMPKERFSAEFPKEGPSILRIQQVVRGDSAAYFCASSPERWDEQYFGPGTRLTVT.

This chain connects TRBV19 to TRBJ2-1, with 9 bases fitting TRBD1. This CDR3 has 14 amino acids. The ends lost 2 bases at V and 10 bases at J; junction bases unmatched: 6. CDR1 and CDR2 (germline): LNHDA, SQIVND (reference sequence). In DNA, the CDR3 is TGTGCCAGTAGTATATGGACAGGGGTAGGGGAGCAGTTCTTC. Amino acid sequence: CASSIWTGVGEQFF.